This T cell receptor (beta chain) stems from a study of cytomegalovirus exposure and HLA in healthy donors. Study conclusions and caveats: Association with HLA alleles at 0.05 false discovery rate was found for about 17,000 TCR beta sequences in a later analysis.

The PCR had 60 Vbeta and 13 Jbeta primers. Generated by immunoSEQ multiplex PCR, the TCRdb table keeps only in-frame clones and is missing some. The table includes some 97,000 clones, approximately 81% detected once. Germline V gene data show CDR1 as SGHAT and CDR2 as FQNNGV. The CDR3 loop spans 12 amino acids. Of note for this clone: Antigen specificity is unknown.

V usage is TRBV11-2 and J usage is TRBJ2-7; possible D gene TRBD1, 6 bases. Sequenced: PBMCs. The source is a female donor in good health and CMV-seropositive. CDR3 DNA sequence: TGTGCTACTCAGGGACAAACCTACGAGCAGTACTTC. Translated, it gives CATQGQTYEQYF.